This TCR beta chain is from a study of CXCR4 blockade with PD-1 therapy in pancreatic cancer. The study, taken as a whole, reports: Antigen-specificity overlap of convergent dominant clones remained unconfirmed. Clone frequency correlated with its number of distinct nucleotide rearrangements.

The V gene's germline CDR1 is MDHEN and CDR2 SYDVKM. This CDR3 region has 15 residues. The ends were cut back, 5 bases at V and 4 bases at J, with 14 bases in the middle. These archived tumors were resected from patients never given neoadjuvant therapy beforehand. Data came from immunoSEQ multiplex PCR; TCRdb stores just in-frame clones and leaves some out. There are over 15,000 clones in the sample; about 72% occur only once, and 4.5% to 7.5% lies in the top ten. Concerning this clone itself: What it recognizes is unknown.

The TCR originated in a human donor with pancreatic ductal adenocarcinoma. The V gene is TRBV28, the J gene TRBJ2-2; D is tentatively TRBD1 or TRBD2 (5 bases each). Sequences were obtained from tumor tissue. CDR3 residues: CASSRGRDPTGELFF. CDR3 nucleotides: TGTGCCAGCAGTCGGGGCAGGGATCCCACCGGGGAGCTGTTTTTT. Full variable domain (missing parts from reference TRBV28 and TRBJ2-2): DVKVTQSSRYLVKRTGEKVFLECVQDMDHENMFWYRQDPGLGLRLIYFSYDVKMKEKGDIPEGYSVSREKKERFSLILESASTNQTSMYLCASSRGRDPTGELFFGEGSRLTVL.